A selection of T cell receptor beta chains follows, all from one sample in a study of radiation and T cells in renal cell carcinoma. Generated by immunoSEQ multiplex PCR, the TCRdb table keeps only in-frame clones and is missing some. The sample holds 100,000 to 150,000 clones, around four fifths seen once. The sequences come from blood, collected from a patient whose treatment included radiotherapy and nephrectomy. The receptor source for this set is a woman between 55 and 75 years old with renal cell carcinoma. CDR3s include the opening cysteine and the closing phenylalanine or tryptophan. The D gene is left open where the match is weak. Clone size appears in some rows only: once, few, many, or a class for an expanded clone.

D gene	V gene	J gene	clone size	CDR3 DNA	CDR3 protein
.	TRBV11-3	TRBJ1-1	.	TGTGCCAGCAGCTTGACCAGCTACACTGAAGCTTTCTTT	CASSLTSYTEAFF
.	TRBV7-9	TRBJ1-6	few	TGTGCCAGCAGCCTCCCCGGGGTACCCAATTCACCCCTCCACTTT	CASSLPGVPNSPLHF
.	TRBV28	TRBJ1-1	few	TGTGCCAGCAGTTCGACAATGGAGGAGGACACTGAAGCTTTCTTT	CASSSTMEEDTEAFF
.	TRBV19	TRBJ1-4	.	TGTGCCAGTAGTATGGGTAGGGGTAGAACTAATGAAAAACTGTTTTTT	CASSMGRGRTNEKLFF
TRBD1	TRBV9	TRBJ2-5	.	TGTGCCAGCAGCACACAGGGGGCACGGGAGACCCAGTACTTC	CASSTQGARETQYF
.	TRBV6-5	TRBJ2-6	once	TGTGCCAGCAGTTCCCAGGGAAGTGGGGCCAACGTCCTGACTTTC	CASSSQGSGANVLTF
.	TRBV5-1	TRBJ2-5	.	TGCGCCAGCATGGCGGGTTCGTCGTCGGAGACCCAGTACTTC	CASMAGSSSETQYF
TRBD1	TRBV19	TRBJ1-1	.	TGTGCCAGTAGTAGACTGACAGGGGCCGCTTTCTTT	CASSRLTGAAFF
.	TRBV21-1	TRBJ1-1	few	TGTGCCAGCAGCCCGTGGACAGTCCTGAACACTGAAGCTTTCTTT	CASSPWTVLNTEAFF
TRBD1	TRBV5-4	TRBJ2-7	.	TGTGCCAGCAACTGGGACAGGGGTGTCGAGCAGTACTTC	CASNWDRGVEQYF
.	TRBV18	TRBJ2-1	few	TGTGCCAGCTCACCAATCAATGAGCAGTTCTTC	CASSPINEQFF
.	TRBV7-9	TRBJ2-3	.	TGTGCCAGCAGCCGGGGAGATACGCAGTATTTT	CASSRGDTQYF
TRBD1	TRBV5-1	TRBJ1-5	once	TGCGCCAGCAGCTTGGGGGCAGGGGGGAGCAATCAGCCCCAGCATTTT	CASSLGAGGSNQPQHF
.	TRBV19	TRBJ2-3	few	TGTGCCAGTAGTATTTCGGGACATACGCAGTATTTT	CASSISGHTQYF
.	TRBV5-1	TRBJ2-1	.	TGCGCCACCCTCATACAGGGCTCGTGGGATGAGCAGTTCTTC	CATLIQGSWDEQFF
.	TRBV2	TRBJ2-5	.	TGTGCCAGCAAAGGGGGGGAGACCCAGTACTTC	CASKGGETQYF
TRBD1	TRBV6-1	TRBJ1-5	.	TGTGCCAGCAGTGCGGCAGGGGGGAGCCAGCCCCAGCATTTT	CASSAAGGSQPQHF
.	TRBV5-4	TRBJ2-1	few	TGTGCCAGCAGCCGAGTGGTAACAGTCTCCTACAATGAGCAGTTCTTC	CASSRVVTVSYNEQFF
TRBD2	TRBV9	TRBJ2-1	.	TGTGCCAGCAGCGCCTCGGGACTAGCGGGCGATGAGCAGTTCTTC	CASSASGLAGDEQFF
.	TRBV10-2	TRBJ1-3	.	TGCGCCAGCAGCACGAATACTGGAAACACCATATATTTT	CASSTNTGNTIYF
.	TRBV6-6	TRBJ1-1	.	TGTGCCAGCAGACCCCAATCCGGGCGAACTGAAGCTTTCTTT	CASRPQSGRTEAFF
TRBD1	TRBV6-1	TRBJ2-3	.	TGTGCCAGCAGCCACAGGGGGGCAGATACGCAGTATTTT	CASSHRGADTQYF
.	TRBV5-1	TRBJ2-3	once	TGCGCCAGCAGCTTGGAGGGGGGCCGACCGGATACGCAGTATTTT	CASSLEGGRPDTQYF
.	TRBV10-3	TRBJ2-3	.	TGTGCCATCAGTCTGACCCGGACTACTAGCACAGATACGCAGTATTTT	CAISLTRTTSTDTQYF
.	TRBV5-1	TRBJ1-4	.	TGCGCCAGCAGTACCGGGACACTTAATGAAAAACTGTTTTTT	CASSTGTLNEKLFF
TRBD2	TRBV5-1	TRBJ2-2	.	TGCGCCAGCAGTCGCCGGCCTAGCGGGGGGAACACCGGGGAGCTGTTTTTT	CASSRRPSGGNTGELFF
.	TRBV29-1	TRBJ1-2	.	TGCAGCGTTCCCGGGACATTGCCATATGGCTACACCTTC	CSVPGTLPYGYTF
.	TRBV15	TRBJ2-5	once	TGTGCCACCAGCAGAGATTTAGGCCAGCAAGAGACCCAGTACTTC	CATSRDLGQQETQYF
TRBD2	TRBV2	TRBJ2-7	.	TGTGCCAGCGGGGCGGGGGTGATTTCCTACGAGCAGTACTTC	CASGAGVISYEQYF
.	TRBV19	TRBJ2-7	.	TGTGCCAGTAGTGCCAACGATGTAGGGGAGAGGTACGAGCAGTACTTC	CASSANDVGERYEQYF
TRBD1	TRBV6-1	TRBJ2-1	.	TGTGCCAGCAGTGTGGGGCGGGACAGGGGGCAAAGATTTTACAATGAGCAGTTCTTC	CASSVGRDRGQRFYNEQFF
TRBD1	TRBV28	TRBJ1-2	.	TGTGCCAGCAGTCAGTTTCGGGGCTTGGACAGGACGATCTATGGCTACACCTTC	CASSQFRGLDRTIYGYTF
.	TRBV28	TRBJ1-2	.	TGTGCCAGCAGCACACCCCCGTCGGGCTACACCTTC	CASSTPPSGYTF
TRBD1	TRBV19	TRBJ1-4	.	TGTGCCAGTAGTATAAATATACAGGGGAATGAAAAACTGTTTTTT	CASSINIQGNEKLFF
TRBD2	TRBV2	TRBJ2-3	.	TGTGCCAGCAGTGAAACGGCTAGCGGGGGGAGCACAGATACGCAGTATTTT	CASSETASGGSTDTQYF
TRBD2	TRBV23-1	TRBJ2-7	.	TGCGCCAGCAGTCAACGGGCGGGGGGGTCGTACGAGCAGTACTTC	CASSQRAGGSYEQYF
.	TRBV5-1	TRBJ2-2	.	TGCGCCAGCAGCTTGGCCGAAAACACCGGGGAGCTGTTTTTT	CASSLAENTGELFF
.	TRBV6-6	TRBJ2-7	.	TGTGCCACCAGGGGGGAGTACTACGAGCAGTACTTC	CATRGEYYEQYF